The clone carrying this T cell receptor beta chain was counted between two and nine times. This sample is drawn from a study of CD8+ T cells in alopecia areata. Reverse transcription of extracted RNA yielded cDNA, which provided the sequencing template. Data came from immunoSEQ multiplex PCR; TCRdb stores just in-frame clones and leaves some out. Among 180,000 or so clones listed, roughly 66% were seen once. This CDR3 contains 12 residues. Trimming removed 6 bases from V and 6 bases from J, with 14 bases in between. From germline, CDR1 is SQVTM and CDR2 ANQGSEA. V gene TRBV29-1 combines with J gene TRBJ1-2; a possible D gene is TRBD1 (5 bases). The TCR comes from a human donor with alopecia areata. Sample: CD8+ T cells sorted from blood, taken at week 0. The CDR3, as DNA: TGCAGCGTAACCCGGGACCGAGATGGCTACACCTTC. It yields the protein CSVTRDRDGYTF.